This T cell receptor (beta chain) was sequenced in a study of blood T cell repertoires in COVID-19. For the study at large: Nucleic acid was either cDNA or gDNA, and it came from T cells, B-cell-depleted T cells, or PBMCs.

The protocol was immunoSEQ multiplex PCR, while the TCRdb copy is restricted to in-frame clones and leaves out a portion. The table has around 300,000 clones, 75% to 90% seen once. The CDR3 covers 15 residues. Per germline, CDR1 LNHDA and CDR2 SQIVND (reference sequence). With V trimmed by 4 bases and J by 10 bases, 12 bases remained unmatched. V gene TRBV19 combines with J gene TRBJ1-2, with 10 bases aligning to TRBD1. This sequence was found in a woman between 25 and 40 years old with active or convalescent COVID-19. Sequencing used peripheral blood. CDR3 protein: CASSNRDRGVAHYTF. CDR3 in DNA: TGTGCCAGTAGTAACCGGGACAGGGGAGTAGCCCACTACACCTTC.